The rows below give T cell receptor beta chains drawn from one sample of a study of blood T cell repertoires in COVID-19. Sequenced by immunoSEQ multiplex PCR; TCRdb stores in-frame clones only, minus some. This table has about 310,000 clones, roughly 87% appearing once. The sample taken for sequencing was peripheral blood. The receptors here all came from a man aged 45-65 years with active or convalescent COVID-19. Each CDR3 is given with its conserved first and last residue. The D gene is left open where the match is weak. A clone size is listed for some rows: how often the clone was seen (once, few, many), or a class if it is expanded.

J gene: TRBJ2-7; clone size: -; V gene: TRBV7-3; D gene: -; CDR3 DNA: TGTGCCAGCAGCTTAGGAGGGGGCCCGCAGGGCGAGCAGTACTTC; CDR3 protein: CASSLGGGPQGEQYF
J gene: TRBJ2-7; clone size: -; V gene: TRBV9; D gene: TRBD2; CDR3 DNA: TGTGCCAGCAGCGCCTTAGGACTAGCGGGAGGCGAGCAGTACTTC; CDR3 protein: CASSALGLAGGEQYF
J gene: TRBJ1-2; clone size: -; V gene: TRBV5-1; D gene: TRBD1; CDR3 DNA: TGCGCCTCCCAAAATCAGGGGGCGCCTGGCTACACCTTC; CDR3 protein: CASQNQGAPGYTF
J gene: TRBJ1-6; clone size: -; V gene: TRBV27; D gene: -; CDR3 DNA: TGTGCCAGCAGTTGGGCAGGGAGGACGAGGTCACCCCTCCACTTT; CDR3 protein: CASSWAGRTRSPLHF
J gene: TRBJ1-2; clone size: once; V gene: TRBV19; D gene: -; CDR3 DNA: TGTGCCAGTAGTATAAGGCCCAGGGGTGACTATGGCTACACCTTC; CDR3 protein: CASSIRPRGDYGYTF
J gene: TRBJ1-1; clone size: -; V gene: TRBV29-1; D gene: TRBD1; CDR3 DNA: TGCAGCGTTCTCACAGGGGACTGGACTGAAGCTTTCTTT; CDR3 protein: CSVLTGDWTEAFF
J gene: TRBJ2-5; clone size: -; V gene: TRBV5-1; D gene: TRBD2; CDR3 DNA: TGCGCCAGCAGCTCACGCGGGGGGAGGGAGACCCAGTACTTC; CDR3 protein: CASSSRGGRETQYF
J gene: TRBJ2-5; clone size: -; V gene: TRBV11-2; D gene: TRBD2; CDR3 DNA: TGTGCCAGCAGCCCACTAGCGGGGCCCCAAGAGACCCAGTACTTC; CDR3 protein: CASSPLAGPQETQYF
J gene: TRBJ1-1; clone size: -; V gene: TRBV5-1; D gene: -; CDR3 DNA: TGCGCCAGCAGCTTGCAAGGGGCACATATGGAAGCTTTCTTT; CDR3 protein: CASSLQGAHMEAFF
J gene: TRBJ1-1; clone size: -; V gene: TRBV7-8; D gene: -; CDR3 DNA: TGTGCCAGCAGCTTCCAATCCGGGACATTGAACACTGAAGCTTTCTTT; CDR3 protein: CASSFQSGTLNTEAFF
J gene: TRBJ1-2; clone size: -; V gene: TRBV6-4; D gene: TRBD1; CDR3 DNA: TGTGCCAGCAGTGACTCCGGACAGGGCGATGGCTACACCTTC; CDR3 protein: CASSDSGQGDGYTF
J gene: TRBJ2-3; clone size: -; V gene: TRBV11-2; D gene: -; CDR3 DNA: TGTGCCAGCAGCTTAGCCCCTCGCGCAGATACGCAGTATTTT; CDR3 protein: CASSLAPRADTQYF
J gene: TRBJ2-5; clone size: -; V gene: TRBV30; D gene: -; CDR3 DNA: TGTGCCTGTCAACTTCGAGGGGGTATAGAGACCCAGTACTTC; CDR3 protein: CACQLRGGIETQYF
J gene: TRBJ2-2; clone size: -; V gene: TRBV2; D gene: TRBD2; CDR3 DNA: TGTGCCAGCAGTTACCTTGGACTAGCGGGAGACACCGGGGAGCTGTTTTTT; CDR3 protein: CASSYLGLAGDTGELFF
J gene: TRBJ1-3; clone size: -; V gene: TRBV7-9; D gene: -; CDR3 DNA: TGTGCCAGCAGCCCGGGACAACCCTCTGGAAACACCATATATTTT; CDR3 protein: CASSPGQPSGNTIYF
J gene: TRBJ2-2; clone size: -; V gene: TRBV5-6; D gene: -; CDR3 DNA: TGTGCCAGCAGCTTTGAGAGGTTCACCGGGGAGCTGTTTTTT; CDR3 protein: CASSFERFTGELFF
J gene: TRBJ2-7; clone size: -; V gene: TRBV2; D gene: -; CDR3 DNA: TGTGCCAGCAACGGGTACGAGCAGTACTTC; CDR3 protein: CASNGYEQYF
J gene: TRBJ2-4; clone size: once; V gene: TRBV27; D gene: -; CDR3 DNA: TGTGCCAGCAGTCTCTCTCCGGGGGACAAAAACATTCAGTACTTC; CDR3 protein: CASSLSPGDKNIQYF
J gene: TRBJ1-2; clone size: -; V gene: TRBV3-1/TRBV3-2; D gene: -; CDR3 DNA: TGTGCCAGCAGCCCCCGAGACGGGAAATCGGGCTACACCTTC; CDR3 protein: CASSPRDGKSGYTF
J gene: TRBJ1-1; clone size: once; V gene: TRBV6-5; D gene: -; CDR3 DNA: TGTGCCAGCAGTTACGTGGCTGACACTGAAGCTTTCTTT; CDR3 protein: CASSYVADTEAFF
J gene: TRBJ2-1; clone size: -; V gene: TRBV7-7; D gene: -; CDR3 DNA: TGTGCCAGCAGCCTGGGGTCTAGCGGAGGGGGGAGTGAGCAGTTCTTC; CDR3 protein: CASSLGSSGGGSEQFF
J gene: TRBJ2-7; clone size: -; V gene: TRBV4-1; D gene: -; CDR3 DNA: TGCGCCAGCAGCCATCTAACAGGCCCTCCGGAAAGCCACGAGCAGTACTTC; CDR3 protein: CASSHLTGPPESHEQYF
J gene: TRBJ1-5; clone size: -; V gene: TRBV28; D gene: -; CDR3 DNA: TGTGCCAGCAGTCCGGGTGGTCAGCCCCAGCATTTT; CDR3 protein: CASSPGGQPQHF
J gene: TRBJ2-2; clone size: many; V gene: TRBV5-4; D gene: TRBD1; CDR3 DNA: TGTGCCAGCAGCTTAATACCGGGACAGGGTAGTTGGGACACCGGGGAGCTGTTTTTT; CDR3 protein: CASSLIPGQGSWDTGELFF
J gene: TRBJ1-4; clone size: -; V gene: TRBV5-1; D gene: TRBD1; CDR3 DNA: TGCGCCAGCAGCCGACAGGGTCTGTTGGGTGAAAAACTGTTTTTT; CDR3 protein: CASSRQGLLGEKLFF
J gene: TRBJ2-5; clone size: -; V gene: TRBV10-2; D gene: -; CDR3 DNA: TGCGCCAGCAGCAAAACCAGGGGATGGGAGACCCAGTACTTC; CDR3 protein: CASSKTRGWETQYF
J gene: TRBJ1-1; clone size: once; V gene: TRBV6-2/TRBV6-3; D gene: -; CDR3 DNA: TGTGCCAGCAGTTACGACCTAGGGGCTGAAGCTTTCTTT; CDR3 protein: CASSYDLGAEAFF